The 23 T cell receptor beta chains presented below share a single source sample, sequenced in a study of CXCR3-negative and CXCR3-positive naive CD8 T cells. Overall study results and limits: TRB CDR3s of CXCR3-positive naive cells were more hydrophobic than those of CXCR3-negative naive cells.

The method, 5' RACE with UMI labels, was used to prepare the TRB cDNA libraries. TCRdb reprocessed the 5' RACE reads, keeping one entry per CDR3 protein, no DNA. In all, the sample yields 50,000 or so distinct CDR3 sequences. Antigens of these TCRs are unknown. The sequenced material came from naive CXCR3+ CD8+ T cells from blood. Subset: CD45RO-CCR7+CD27+CD95- naive CD8+ T cells expressing CXCR3 (TNR3+). These receptors all stem from a human donor in good health. Some clones in this sample may be carry-over from other donors' samples.

The V gene is TRBV6-2 or TRBV6-3, the J gene TRBJ2-1. The CDR3 loop spans 13 amino acids. Germline V lookup: CDR1 MNHEY, CDR2 SVGEGT. The CDR3 sequence: CASSSAGYNEQFF.

V gene TRBV29-1 combines with J gene TRBJ2-3; TCRdb's D call of TRBD2 is untestable without DNA. The germline V gene encodes CDR1 SQVTM and CDR2 ANQGSEA. The CDR3 contains 16 residues. The CDR3 spells CSLGTSGGAPTDTQYF.

The V and J genes are TRBV27 and TRBJ2-7; TCRdb gives TRBD1 as the D gene, but with no DNA this cannot be confirmed. This CDR3 region has 13 residues. Germline V lookup: CDR1 MNHEY, CDR2 SMNVEV (reference sequence). This CDR3 reads CASSTWGGDEQYF.

The V call is TRBV18, the J call TRBJ2-1. CDR1 is KGHSH and CDR2 is LQKENI in the germline V gene. This CDR3 is built from 13 residues. Here the CDR3 reads CASSPPGFNEQFF.

The CDR3 spells CASAWGAGSSGEQFF. The V call is TRBV7-2, the J call TRBJ2-1; no DNA is available, so the TRBD2 call from TCRdb remains unchecked. The CDR3 has 15 amino acids. Germline V lookup: CDR1 SGHTA, CDR2 FQGNSA.

The J gene is TRBJ2-3, the V gene TRBV28; TCRdb's D call, TRBD1, is unchecked because there is no DNA. The CDR3 runs 16 residues. Germline CDR1 is MDHEN and CDR2 is SYDVKM. The CDR3 loop reads CASSLDAAGGTDTQYF. Full variable domain (rest looked up from reference TRBV28 and TRBJ2-3): DVKVTQSSRYLVKRTGEKVFLECVQDMDHENMFWYRQDPGLGLRLIYFSYDVKMKEKGDIPEGYSVSREKKERFSLILESASTNQTSMYLCASSLDAAGGTDTQYFGPGTRLTVL.

This chain links TRBV2 with TRBJ2-2; the TCRdb D gene call, TRBD1, has no DNA to confirm it. Germline V lookup: CDR1 SNHLY, CDR2 FYNNEI. There are 15 residues in the CDR3. The CDR3 loop reads CARGFRDINTGELFF.

CDR3 sequence reads: CASSIVQGPYNEQFF. The V and J genes are TRBV19 and TRBJ2-1. In germline, CDR1 is LNHDA, CDR2 SQIVND (reference sequence). The length of the CDR3 is 15 residues.

V gene TRBV18 combines with J gene TRBJ2-1. The CDR3 contains 15 residues. The germline CDR1 and CDR2 sequences are KGHSH and LQKENI. The chain's CDR3 is CASVMEGDSYNEQFF.

The chain uses TRBV5-5 and TRBJ2-2. From germline, CDR1 is SGHKS and CDR2 YYEKEE (reference sequence). The CDR3 spans 16 residues. The CDR3 region is CASSPFLAGNTGELFF.

The CDR3 loop reads CASSYDPDRPSYEQYF. The chain couples TRBV28 to TRBJ2-7; the TRBD1 assignment by TCRdb is unverifiable without DNA. The CDR3 length is 16 residues. Germline loops: CDR1 MDHEN, CDR2 SYDVKM.

The chain has TRBV14 and TRBJ2-5; TCRdb proposes TRBD1, but this gene call is untestable without DNA. This CDR3 spans 15 amino acids. Germline CDR1 SGHDN, CDR2 FVKESK. The CDR3: CASSQDSYGGGTQYF. Together with reference TRBV14 and TRBJ2-5, the CDR3 gives the full variable domain: EAGVTQFPSHSVIEKGQTVTLRCDPISGHDNLYWYRRVMGKEIKFLLHFVKESKQDESGMPNNRFLAERTGGTYSTLKVQPAELEDSGVYFCASSQDSYGGGTQYFGPGTRLLVL.

This rearrangement joins TRBV6-2 or TRBV6-3 to TRBJ2-7; the TRBD1 assignment by TCRdb is unverifiable without DNA. CDR3 length: 13 amino acids. The V gene's germline CDR1 is MNHEY and CDR2 SVGEGT. CDR3 protein: CASSWGQSYEQYF.

This chain connects TRBV6-5 to TRBJ1-1. This CDR3 contains 12 residues. Germline CDR1 MNHEY, CDR2 SVGAGI. The CDR3 loop is CASSAFGTEAFF.

This chain links TRBV29-1 with TRBJ2-5. CDR1 is SQVTM and CDR2 is ANQGSEA in the germline V gene. This CDR3 is built from 13 residues. The CDR3 spells CSVVRILQETQYF.

The chain has TRBV7-6 and TRBJ1-5; TCRdb's assignment of TRBD1 cannot be checked, as there is no DNA. The CDR3 consists of 13 residues. Germline CDR1 and CDR2: SGHVS and FNYEAQ. The CDR3 is CASSLGINQPQHF.

The V call is TRBV5-1, the J call TRBJ2-3. Germline V lookup: CDR1 SGHRS, CDR2 YFSETQ. The CDR3 sequence is 16 residues long. The CDR3 loop reads CASSLEVHRVTDTQYF.

The chain links TRBV7-9 to TRBJ2-1; TCRdb's D call of TRBD1 is untestable without DNA. The CDR3 has 13 residues. The germline CDR1 and CDR2 sequences are SEHNR and FQNEAQ (reference sequence). The CDR3 reads CASSLQGLGEQFF.

The chain joins TRBV7-2 to TRBJ2-1; TCRdb proposes TRBD1, but this gene call is untestable without DNA. The CDR3 is made up of 16 amino acids. Per the germline V gene, CDR1 is SGHTA and CDR2 is FQGNSA. The CDR3 sequence is CASSLVGGRGRDIEFF.

CDR3 sequence reads: CASRGGGAGDEQYF. The chain uses TRBV7-9 and TRBJ2-7; TCRdb's D gene call, TRBD1, goes unchecked for lack of DNA. The CDR3 runs 14 residues. In germline, CDR1 is SEHNR, CDR2 FQNEAQ (reference sequence).

The J gene is TRBJ2-7, the V gene TRBV20-1; absent DNA, TCRdb's TRBD1 call cannot be checked. Germline lookup yields CDR1 DFQATT and CDR2 SNEGSKA (reference sequence). CDR3 length: 15 residues. The CDR3 sequence: CSALPPGGGSYEQYF.

CDR3 region: CASSVTGGGSTDTQYF. The J gene is TRBJ2-3, the V gene TRBV5-1. The length of the CDR3 is 16 residues. Germline-derived CDR1 and CDR2 are SGHRS and YFSETQ.

The genes are TRBV20-1 and TRBJ2-1; the TCRdb call, TRBD2, lacks DNA for checking. CDR3 length: 14 residues. Looked up from germline, CDR1 is DFQATT and CDR2 is SNEGSKA (reference sequence). CDR3 in amino acids: CSARTLLAYNEQFF.